This T cell receptor beta chain was captured by sequencing in a study of radiation and T cells in renal cell carcinoma. Whole-study findings and limits: No pretreatment tumor biopsies were available for baseline clonotypes. From baseline, blood top tumor clonotypes peaked at 2 weeks post-radiation.

Sequenced by immunoSEQ multiplex PCR; TCRdb stores in-frame clones only, minus some. The table has around 170,000 clones, about 88% seen once. About this clone: The target antigen is unknown.

Indicated time point: blood 4 weeks post-SBRT, at nephrectomy. The treatment here: 15 Gy SBRT to primary tumor, nephrectomy 4 weeks later. Nephrectomy followed 15 Gy stereotactic body radiation by 4 weeks. The patient's renal cell carcinoma had clear cell pathology. The sequence was collected from a woman between 45 and 65 years old with renal cell carcinoma. The source material was blood, sampled from a patient whose treatment included radiotherapy and nephrectomy.

CDR3 in DNA: TGTGCCAGCAGCTTGGAAGGACAGGGATCCTACGAGCAGTACTTC. Protein product: CASSLEGQGSYEQYF. The chain combines TRBV5-8 with TRBJ2-7; 8 positions match TRBD1. The J segment lost 1 base and the V segment lost 0 bases, leaving 3 bases of the junction unmatched. Germline V gene sequence: CDR1 SGHTS, CDR2 YDEGEE. The CDR3 contains 15 residues.